The next 11 T cell receptor beta chains were all read from a single sample in a study of PD-1 blockade in classical Hodgkin lymphoma. The repertoire was sequenced with immunoSEQ multiplex PCR; TCRdb's copy has only in-frame clones and lacks some. The table shows some 110,000 clones, with about 92% occurring only once. The time point is: cycle 4 day 1 (C4D1), after 6 weeks of nivolumab. Each patient experienced a relapse that followed autologous stem cell transplantation, and brentuximab vedotin exposure varied. Material: peripheral blood mononuclear cells (PBMCs), obtained before the fourth cycle of nivolumab. The receptors come from a human donor with classical Hodgkin lymphoma.

This clone occurred a few times. This rearrangement joins TRBV5-1 to TRBJ1-1; D not resolved. Germline CDR1 and CDR2: SGHRS and YFSETQ. V was pared by 7 bases and J by 1 base, with 8 bases between. This CDR3 is built from 12 residues. This CDR3 reads CASREGNTEAFF. The CDR3 coding sequence is TGCGCCAGCCGGGAAGGGAACACTGAAGCTTTCTTT.

The chain links TRBV23-1 to TRBJ2-7; perhaps TRBD1 as D (6 bases). TRBV23-1 is treated as an ORF (open reading frame) with a function not yet certain. V was clipped by 3 bases and J by 5 bases, with 20 bases between them. This CDR3 is 16 amino acids long. CDR3 sequence reads: CASSQDPGTITNEQYF. The CDR3 DNA follows: TGCGCCAGCAGTCAGGACCCCGGGACAATAACTAACGAGCAGTACTTC.

The rearrangement joins TRBV7-9 to TRBJ1-1, with D perhaps matching TRBD1 (6 bases). CDR1 and CDR2 (germline): SEHNR, FQNEAQ (reference sequence). V shed 2 bases and J shed 4 bases, with 14 bases lying between them. The CDR3 runs to 15 residues. The CDR3 loop is CASSLHTGSGTEAFF. As DNA, the CDR3 is TGTGCCAGCAGCTTACACACAGGGTCGGGCACTGAAGCTTTCTTT.

This clone was counted between two and nine times. The CDR3 coding sequence is TGTGCCAGCAGCGGAAAGCGGAGTACGGCCACAGATACGCAGTATTTT. This gives the protein CASSGKRSTATDTQYF. V gene TRBV7-8 combines with J gene TRBJ2-3, with D possibly matching TRBD2 (5 bases). The CDR3 runs 16 residues. CDR1 and CDR2 (germline): SGHVS, FQNEAQ. V was shortened by 5 bases and J by 2 bases, with 17 bases between the two germline ends.

The chain couples TRBV6-1 to TRBJ1-3; 8 bases match TRBD1. With 4 bases clipped from V and 3 bases from J, the junction kept 8 bases outside the gene matches. The CDR3 has 16 residues. Germline-derived CDR1 and CDR2 are MNHNS and SASEGT. The CDR3 sequence is CASSVHRGGSGNTIYF. The CDR3, as DNA: TGTGCCAGCAGTGTACACAGGGGGGGGAGTGGAAACACCATATATTTT.

This clone was detected once. The chain uses TRBV25-1 and TRBJ1-5, with a possible D match to TRBD1 (5 bases). The CDR3 contains 14 residues. Per the germline V gene, CDR1 is MGHDK and CDR2 is SYGVNS. The V gene lost 2 bases and the J gene lost 6 bases, with 11 bases spanning the gap. CDR3 sequence: CASSETGRVQPQHF. DNA for the CDR3: TGTGCCAGCAGTGAAACCGGCAGGGTTCAGCCCCAGCATTTT.

V gene TRBV4-1 combines with J gene TRBJ2-3; weak D call: TRBD2 (6 bases). The V end lost 1 base, the J end lost 2 bases, and 22 bases lay between the germline ends. The CDR3 is made up of 19 amino acids. CDR1 MGHRA and CDR2 YSYEKL come from the germline V gene. The CDR3 sequence is CASSQGTLGLRGNTDTQYF. The CDR3 region has the DNA TGCGCCAGCAGCCAAGGGACATTAGGCTTGCGGGGAAACACAGATACGCAGTATTTT.

J is TRBJ1-1 and V is TRBV15; D gene unclear. With 0 bases removed from V and 4 bases from J, the gap between germline ends came to 9 bases. The CDR3 runs to 14 residues. In germline, CDR1 is LNHNV, CDR2 YYDKDF (reference sequence). The DNA for the CDR3 is TGTGCCACCAGCAGAGATCGAGGGTTCACTGAAGCTTTCTTT. Protein product: CATSRDRGFTEAFF. Drawing the rest from reference TRBV15 and TRBJ1-1, the complete variable domain is DAMVIQNPRYQVTQFGKPVTLSCSQTLNHNVMYWYQQKSSQAPKLLFHYYDKDFNNEADTPDNFQSRRPNTSFCFLDIRSPGLGDTAMYLCATSRDRGFTEAFFGQGTRLTVV.

This sequence joins TRBV19 and TRBJ2-2; D is unclear. Germline V gene data show CDR1 as LNHDA and CDR2 as SQIVND (reference sequence). The length of the CDR3 is 15 residues. Trimming took 8 bases from V and 5 from J, leaving 18 bases between them. This CDR3 reads CASHNGVPRTGELFF. The CDR3 DNA reads TGTGCCAGTCATAATGGGGTCCCTAGAACCGGGGAGCTGTTTTTT.

The chain couples TRBV5-6 to TRBJ2-7; TRBD2 agrees at 12 bases. Unmatched junction bases numbered 10, after V lost 4 bases and J lost 5 bases. Germline CDR1 SGHDT, CDR2 YYEEEE. CDR3 length: 16 residues. DNA for the CDR3: TGTGCCAGCAGCGTCCGACTAGCGGGAGTCGGCCACGAGCAGTACTTC. As protein: CASSVRLAGVGHEQYF.

The V gene is TRBV7-9, the J gene TRBJ1-2; D remains ambiguous. This CDR3 is 13 amino acids long. Trimming removed 0 bases at V and 3 bases at J, with 5 bases between. In germline, CDR1 is SEHNR, CDR2 FQNEAQ (reference sequence). The CDR3 region has the DNA TGTGCCAGCAGCTTAGCGGGCCACTATGGCTACACCTTC. It is translated as CASSLAGHYGYTF.